This T cell receptor beta chain emerged from a study of blood T cell repertoires in COVID-19. About the research overall: COVID-19 samples, acute and convalescent, were from the United States, Italy and Spain. Sources were T cells, B-cell-depleted T cells, or PBMCs; the material itself was cDNA or gDNA.

The CDR3 length is 13 residues. V dropped 1 base and J dropped 5 bases, with 8 bases sitting between them. Germline values: CDR1 SGHDN, CDR2 FVKESK. Assay used: immunoSEQ multiplex PCR; TCRdb lists only in-frame clones, some missing. The repertoire has about 97,000 clones, just under 90% of them found once; the top ten carry approximately 15%. J is TRBJ2-5 and V is TRBV14; a possible D gene is TRBD1 (5 bases). Specimen: peripheral blood. This TCR came from a human donor in a cohort sampled during active COVID-19. CDR3 coding DNA: TGTGCCAGCAGCCAAGGACAGAGGGAGACCCAGTACTTC. Encoded protein: CASSQGQRETQYF.